Listed below are T cell receptor beta chains from one sample, sequenced in a study of T cells expressing NK-cell markers. TCRdb reanalyzed the 5' RACE reads, giving one entry per CDR3 protein sequence and no DNA. Recorded for this sample: about 460,000 distinct CDR3 sequences. Sequencing was done on a sample of blood T cells: a sorted CD56 or NKG2C T cell subset, CD4+ or CD8+ T cells, or bulk PBMC T cells (not recorded which). Source of these receptors: a woman between 50 and 59 years old in good health. CDR3s include the opening cysteine and the closing phenylalanine or tryptophan.

>TRBV5-1|TRBJ1-4|13
CASSFLGDEKLFF
>TRBV29-1|TRBJ2-5|17
CSAEGAPGPGGVKTQYF
>TRBV7-9|TRBJ2-7|11
CASVRSYEQYF
>TRBV10-3|TRBJ2-1|19
CAISESLAGAPNRLHEQFF
>TRBV20-1|TRBJ2-5|12
CSATLGVETQYF
>TRBV20-1|TRBJ2-4|14
CSARERGERDIQYF
>TRBV6-1|TRBJ2-1|14
CASSEGTRWIEQFF
>TRBV12-3/TRBV12-4|TRBJ1-1|14
CASTLDGKNTEAFF
>TRBV12-3/TRBV12-4|TRBJ2-5|13
CASSYGRQETQYF
>TRBV9|TRBJ2-1|18
CASSVASPESRVGNEQFF
>TRBV5-1|TRBJ2-1|17
CASSLARGTGGSNEQFF
>TRBV29-1|TRBJ1-5|15
CSVVLGVGSNQPQHF
>TRBV4-2|TRBJ1-5|15
CASSQAGTVNQPQHF
>TRBV7-3|TRBJ2-3|15
CASSPGLAGRDTQYF
>TRBV5-1|TRBJ2-1|14
CASSFDSGNNEQFF
>TRBV5-6|TRBJ2-1|15
CASKVGGPPYNEQFF
>TRBV12-3/TRBV12-4|TRBJ1-5|13
CASSLAGGRPQHF
>TRBV10-2|TRBJ2-7|14
CASSEGGTPYEQYF
>TRBV4-1|TRBJ2-3|12
CASSQDPPTQYF
>TRBV5-5|TRBJ1-4|13
CASSLGQHEKLFF
>TRBV4-1|TRBJ2-2|14
CASSRPGGSGELFF
>TRBV12-3/TRBV12-4|TRBJ1-6|14
CASSLIGGPSPLHF
>TRBV7-6|TRBJ2-6|17
CASSLSPQGAGANVLTF
>TRBV12-3/TRBV12-4|TRBJ2-1|14
CASTLIGGFNEQFF
>TRBV24-1|TRBJ2-7|11
CATQDGYEQYF
>TRBV7-9|TRBJ2-1|14
CASSLALGVNEQFF
>TRBV4-1|TRBJ2-3|18
CASSQDSSRQGAKDTQYF
>TRBV29-1|TRBJ2-1|14
CSVGFWTYYNEQFF
>TRBV12-5|TRBJ2-7|16
CASGLVPWGRSYEQYF
>TRBV7-2|TRBJ1-2|17
CASSSRDRGNINYGYTF
>TRBV5-5|TRBJ2-2|15
CASSFYGGVSGELFF
>TRBV12-3/TRBV12-4|TRBJ1-2|12
CASSLRPPWYTF
>TRBV4-1|TRBJ2-7|16
CASSPYGAGEGIEQYF
>TRBV27|TRBJ2-4|15
CASSPRDISKNIQYF
>TRBV20-1|TRBJ2-1|14
CSTTGTRINNEQFF
>TRBV2|TRBJ2-7|12
CASGGHFYEQYF
>TRBV2|TRBJ1-1|16
CASRDRQGVNAMKAFF
>TRBV10-3|TRBJ2-1|15
CAISEEAGGGDEQFF
>TRBV20-1|TRBJ2-1|16
CSAREGLAGEYNEQFF
>TRBV6-2/TRBV6-3|TRBJ2-1|15
CASTSPRVAGFEQFF
>TRBV19|TRBJ2-1|15
CASSKTGVPYNEQFF
>TRBV27|TRBJ2-7|14
CASSSRQSSYEQYF
>TRBV7-6|TRBJ2-3|16
CASSSPSGSVIDTQYF
>TRBV11-2|TRBJ2-7|16
CASSLGGAGSSYEQYF
>TRBV12-3/TRBV12-4|TRBJ1-5|13
CASSRHGGQPQHF
>TRBV6-2/TRBV6-3|TRBJ2-3|18
CASSYSTGTGLIADTQYF
>TRBV2|TRBJ2-2|15
CASSESGLGAGELFF
>TRBV12-3/TRBV12-4|TRBJ2-1|15
CASSWGLSSYNEQFF
>TRBV25-1|TRBJ2-4|16
CASSGPGALVKNIQYF
>TRBV11-2|TRBJ2-7|14
CASSLDRLRNEQYF
>TRBV25-1|TRBJ2-5|16
CASRGRGQGFMETQYF
>TRBV7-9|TRBJ2-5|13
CASSEMHAETQYF
>TRBV11-2|TRBJ1-2|14
CASSFRTGVDGYTF
>TRBV7-2|TRBJ2-1|15
CASSYRRLSYNEQFF